This TCR beta chain was sequenced in a study of cytomegalovirus exposure and HLA in healthy donors. The primer mix had 60 Vbeta and 13 Jbeta primers. The assay was immunoSEQ multiplex PCR, and TCRdb's table has in-frame clones only and misses some. Altogether some 110,000 clones are present, 60% to 85% being singletons, with the ten largest covering 1.6%. The CDR3 totals 14 residues. V lost 4 bases, J lost 2 bases, and 13 bases lay in between. Looked up from germline, CDR1 is SGHRS and CDR2 is YFSETQ. V and J are TRBV5-1 and TRBJ2-7, with a weak D call TRBD1 (5 bases). The sequence was collected from a woman aged 18-35 years in good health and CMV-seronegative. Sequencing input: PBMCs. The DNA of the CDR3 is TGCGCCAGCAGCCCTGACAGCGCTACCTACGAGCAGTACTTC. It yields the protein CASSPDSATYEQYF.